This TCR beta chain was retrieved from a study of T cells in Graves' hyperthyroidism and ophthalmopathy. Study observations and caveats: The authors' 13 V-J model separated ophthalmopathy from stable hyperthyroidism.

As to this clonotype: Antigen: not known.

Researchers took RNA transcripts and amplified the TCR beta CDR3 regions from them. The primer set for the first-round RT-PCR of the TCR CDR3 was HTBI. Using its own MiXCR run on the multiplex PCR reads, TCRdb lists one record per CDR3 protein. The repertoire has some 440,000 distinct CDR3 sequences, about 15% of them found once; the top ten carry over 12%. If no ophthalmopathy progression occurred within 18 months, Graves' hyperthyroidism was stable. Researchers barred patients who had uncontrolled infection, other autoimmune disease, pregnancy or lactation. Each 10 ml fresh peripheral blood draw supplied the PBMCs. Trimming removed 6 bases from V and 10 bases from J, with 19 bases in between. Germline loops: CDR1 DFQATT, CDR2 SNEGSKA (reference sequence). The CDR3 length is 14 residues.

This sequence was found in a young woman with Graves' hyperthyroidism. Sequencing used blood. This chain uses TRBV20-1 with TRBJ1-6, with D possibly TRBD1 on 5 matching bases. CDR3 residues: CSATQGSRRSPLHF. CDR3 in DNA: TGCAGTGCAACCCAGGGTAGTCGCCGCTCACCCCTCCACTTT.